What follows is one T cell receptor beta chain and its context. Primers: 60 V beta forward and 13 J beta reverse. Clones were read by immunoSEQ multiplex PCR, and TCRdb kept only the in-frame ones, dropping some. The repertoire holds 75,000 to 85,000 clones, with about nine tenths as singletons. The CDR3 has 14 residues. Germline values: CDR1 KGHSH, CDR2 LQKENI. V was trimmed by 3 bases and J by 2 bases, leaving 9 bases between them. This specimen belongs to a study of glioma-infiltrating T cells after dendritic cell vaccination. The time point denotes: after dendritic cell vaccination, including at tumor progression/relapse. None of the glioblastoma patients had an isocitrate dehydrogenase mutation.

The V call is TRBV18, the J call TRBJ2-3; D is uncertain. This TCR derives from a human donor with glioblastoma. This specimen was blood, taken after dendritic cell vaccination. CDR3 nucleotides: TGTGCCAGCTCACCCCTGAGAAACACAGATACGCAGTATTTT. Its translation: CASSPLRNTDTQYF.